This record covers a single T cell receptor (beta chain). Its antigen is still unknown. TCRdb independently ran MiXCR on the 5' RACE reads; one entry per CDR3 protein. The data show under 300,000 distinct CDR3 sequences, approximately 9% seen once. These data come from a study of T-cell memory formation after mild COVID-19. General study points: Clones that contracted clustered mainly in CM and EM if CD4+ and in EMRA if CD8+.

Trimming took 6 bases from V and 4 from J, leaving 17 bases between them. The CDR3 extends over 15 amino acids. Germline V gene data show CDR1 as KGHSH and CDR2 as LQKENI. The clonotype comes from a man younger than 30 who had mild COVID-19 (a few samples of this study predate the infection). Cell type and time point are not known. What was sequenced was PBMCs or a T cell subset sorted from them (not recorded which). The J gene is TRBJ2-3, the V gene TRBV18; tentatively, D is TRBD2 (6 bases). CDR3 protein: CASSFGGAVADTQYF. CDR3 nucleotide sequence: TGTGCCAGCTCCTTCGGAGGGGCCGTAGCAGATACGCAGTATTTT. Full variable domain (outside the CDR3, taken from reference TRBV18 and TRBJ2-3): NAGVMQNPRHLVRRRGQEARLRCSPMKGHSHVYWYRQLPEEGLKFMVYLQKENIIDESGMPKERFSAEFPKEGPSILRIQQVVRGDSAAYFCASSFGGAVADTQYFGPGTRLTVL.